The clone carrying this TCR beta chain appeared a single time. No antigen is known for it. This table comes from immunoSEQ multiplex PCR, and its TCRdb copy is limited to in-frame clones, with some not included. The sample has approximately 2,000,000 clones, 80% to 95% seen once; the top ten hold 0.37%. This record belongs to a study of shared clonotypes between healthy human individuals. The CDR3 extends over 16 amino acids. Germline CDR1 and CDR2: SGHRS and YFSETQ. Germline trimming cut 4 bases from V and 2 bases from J; bases unmatched to any gene: 11. Study-level findings and limits: Naive CD4 clonotype sharing across several donors was 4% to 5.5%.

Negatively enriched CD4+ T cells were divided by CD45RA into naive and memory. Source material: naive CD4+ T cells from PBMCs. Subset reported: CD45RA+ positively selected. The receptor's source is a man younger than 30 in good health. Some clones in this sample may be carry-over from other donors' samples. The chain carries TRBV5-1 and TRBJ2-7, with 8 positions matching TRBD1. CDR3 sequence: CASSTLPGQEAYEQYF. The CDR3 nucleotides read TGCGCCAGCAGCACCTTACCGGGACAGGAGGCCTACGAGCAGTACTTC.